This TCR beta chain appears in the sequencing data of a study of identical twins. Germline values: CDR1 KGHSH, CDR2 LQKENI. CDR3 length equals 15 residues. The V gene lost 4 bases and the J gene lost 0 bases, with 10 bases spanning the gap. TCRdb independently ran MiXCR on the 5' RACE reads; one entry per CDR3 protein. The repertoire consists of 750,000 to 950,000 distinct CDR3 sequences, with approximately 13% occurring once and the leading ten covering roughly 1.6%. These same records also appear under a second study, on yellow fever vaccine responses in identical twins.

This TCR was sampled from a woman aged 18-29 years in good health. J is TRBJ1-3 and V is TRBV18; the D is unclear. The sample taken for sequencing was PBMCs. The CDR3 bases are TGTGCCAGCTCACGGGGAGCGAGCTCTGGAAACACCATATATTTT. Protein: CASSRGASSGNTIYF.